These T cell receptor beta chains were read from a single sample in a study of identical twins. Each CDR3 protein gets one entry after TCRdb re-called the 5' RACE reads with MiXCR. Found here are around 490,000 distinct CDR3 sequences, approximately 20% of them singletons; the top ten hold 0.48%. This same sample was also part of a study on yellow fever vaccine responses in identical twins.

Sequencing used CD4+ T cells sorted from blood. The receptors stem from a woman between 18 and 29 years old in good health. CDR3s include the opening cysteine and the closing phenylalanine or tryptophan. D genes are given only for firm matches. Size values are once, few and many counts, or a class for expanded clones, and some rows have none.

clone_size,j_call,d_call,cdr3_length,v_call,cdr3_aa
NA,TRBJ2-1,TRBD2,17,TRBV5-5,CASSLESLAGVWNEQFF
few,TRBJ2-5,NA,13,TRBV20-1,CSARTGFRETQYF
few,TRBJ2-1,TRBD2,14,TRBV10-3,CAIRGIAGGNEQFF
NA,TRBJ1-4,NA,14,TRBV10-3,CAISAGPGDEKLFF
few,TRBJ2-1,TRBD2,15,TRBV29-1,CSVEGLGGRVDEQFF
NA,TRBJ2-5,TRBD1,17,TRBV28,CASSPGDGTGSLETQYF
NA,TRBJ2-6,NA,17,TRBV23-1,CASSQYPPRVGANVLTF
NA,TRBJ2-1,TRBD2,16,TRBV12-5,CASGSGRLAGTHEQFF
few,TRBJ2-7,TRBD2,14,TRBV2,CASRKSGSSYEQYF
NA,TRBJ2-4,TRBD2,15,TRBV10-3,CAISDGLAVGDIQYF
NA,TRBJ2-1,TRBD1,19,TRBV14,CASSTLRGRMPGSYNEQFF
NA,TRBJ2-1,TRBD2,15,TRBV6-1,CASSPLPGGYNEQFF
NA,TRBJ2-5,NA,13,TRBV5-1,CASSVQGSETQYF
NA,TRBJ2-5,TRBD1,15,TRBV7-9,CASSLTGAREETQYF
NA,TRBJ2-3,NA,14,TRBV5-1,CASSLRLLTDTQYF
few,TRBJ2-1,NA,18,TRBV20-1,CSARDPTRLAPTTGEQFF
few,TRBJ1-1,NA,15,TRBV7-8,CASSLVVTMNTEAFF
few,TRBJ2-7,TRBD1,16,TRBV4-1,CASSLQPMGQYYEQYF
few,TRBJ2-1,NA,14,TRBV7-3,CASSLTGLNNEQFF
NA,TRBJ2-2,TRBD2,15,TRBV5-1,CASSPTSDRTGELFF
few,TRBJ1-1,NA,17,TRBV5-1,CASRGDTVPFMNTEAFF
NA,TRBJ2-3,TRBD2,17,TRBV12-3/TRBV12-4,CASSDGLAGASTDTQYF
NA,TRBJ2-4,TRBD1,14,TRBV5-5,CASSVTGGWNIQYF
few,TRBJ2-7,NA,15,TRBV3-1,CASSQGSRAAYEQYF
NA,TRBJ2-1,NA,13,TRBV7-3,CASSLLVGDEQFF
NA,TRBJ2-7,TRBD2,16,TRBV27,CASSLRVPLAGDEQYF
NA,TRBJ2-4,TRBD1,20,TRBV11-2,CASSLDPGTGGPIAKNIQYF
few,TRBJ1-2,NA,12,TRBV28,CASGPRGYGYTF
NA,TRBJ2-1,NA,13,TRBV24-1,CATCSPGSNEQFF
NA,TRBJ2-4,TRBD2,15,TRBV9,CASSVSGSGGNIQYF
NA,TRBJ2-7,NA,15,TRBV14,CASSQVSFGVHEQYF
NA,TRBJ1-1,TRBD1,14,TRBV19,CASSIRDRAPEAFF
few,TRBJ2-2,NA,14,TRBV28,CASSPHRDTGELFF
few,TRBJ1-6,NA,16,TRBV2,CASSDMSASLGSPLHF
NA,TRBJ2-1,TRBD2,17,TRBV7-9,CASSSSFGLAGGVEQFF
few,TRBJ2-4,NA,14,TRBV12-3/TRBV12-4,CASSLTNQGNIQYF
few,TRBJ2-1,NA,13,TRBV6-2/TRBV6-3,CASIRNPYNEQFF
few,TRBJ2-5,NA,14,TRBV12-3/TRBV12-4,CASSSAVLYKTQYF
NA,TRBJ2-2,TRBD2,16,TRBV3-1,CASSQGAGGNTGELFF
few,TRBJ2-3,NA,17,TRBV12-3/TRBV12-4,CASSPPGLFPPQHTQYF
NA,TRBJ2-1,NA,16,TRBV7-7,CASSTLRGALYNEQFF
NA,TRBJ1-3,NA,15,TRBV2,CASRRTSSSGNTIYF
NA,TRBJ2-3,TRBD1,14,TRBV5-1,CASSWGTVIDTQYF
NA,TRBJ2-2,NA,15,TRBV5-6,CASSLYGGPGGELFF
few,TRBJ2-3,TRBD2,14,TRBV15,CATSQTVAGGTQYF
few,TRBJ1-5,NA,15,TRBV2,CASSEALRVAQPQHF
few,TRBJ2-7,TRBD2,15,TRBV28,CASSLHASGEYEQYF
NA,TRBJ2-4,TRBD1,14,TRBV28,CASSLGTVKNIQYF
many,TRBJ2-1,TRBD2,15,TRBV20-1,CSASSGGASYNEQFF
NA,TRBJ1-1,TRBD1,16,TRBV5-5,CASSSRDRVANTEAFF
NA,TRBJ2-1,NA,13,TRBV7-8,CASRKTGYNEQFF
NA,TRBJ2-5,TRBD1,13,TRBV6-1,CASGDSVQETQYF
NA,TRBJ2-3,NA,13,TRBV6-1,CASRGAGTDTQYF
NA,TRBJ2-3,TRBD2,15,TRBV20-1,CSAREGGLATDTQYF
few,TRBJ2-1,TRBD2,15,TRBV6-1,CASTDKRGRNNEQFF
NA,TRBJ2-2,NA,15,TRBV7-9,CASSWGRPNTGELFF
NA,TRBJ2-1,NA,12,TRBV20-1,CSASDRGRPWFF
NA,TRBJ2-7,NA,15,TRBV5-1,CASSLSVQTTYEQYF
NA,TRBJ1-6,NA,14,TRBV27,CASSLQGWYSPLHF